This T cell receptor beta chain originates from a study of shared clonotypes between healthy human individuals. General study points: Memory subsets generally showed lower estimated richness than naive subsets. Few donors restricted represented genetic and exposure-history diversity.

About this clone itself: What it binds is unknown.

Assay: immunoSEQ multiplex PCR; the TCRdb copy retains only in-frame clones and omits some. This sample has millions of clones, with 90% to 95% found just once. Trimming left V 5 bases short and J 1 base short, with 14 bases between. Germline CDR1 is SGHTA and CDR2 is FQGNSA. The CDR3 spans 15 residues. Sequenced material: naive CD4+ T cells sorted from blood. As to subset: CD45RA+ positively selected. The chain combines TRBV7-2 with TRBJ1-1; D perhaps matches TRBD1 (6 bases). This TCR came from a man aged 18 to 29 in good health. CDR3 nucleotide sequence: TGTGCCAGCAGCAGAAGACAGGTTACGAACACTGAAGCTTTCTTT. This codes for CASSRRQVTNTEAFF. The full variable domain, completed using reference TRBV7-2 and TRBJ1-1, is GAGVSQSPSNKVTEKGKDVELRCDPISGHTALYWYRQSLGQGLEFLIYFQGNSAPDKSGLPSDRFSAERTGGSVSTLTIQRTQQEDSAVYLCASSRRQVTNTEAFFGQGTRLTVV.